This record covers a single TCR beta chain. Its antigen remains unknown. This entry belongs to a study of vaccination and CD4 T cells after COVID-19. Study details: Stimulation of the cells used overlapping spike peptide pools from SARS-CoV-2 and from the common cold coronaviruses HCoV-NL63, HCoV-OC43 and HCoV-229E.

Treatment denoted: 10-day PBMC culture with coronavirus spike peptide pools or control peptides (ViraFEST assay). According to the study, CD4+ T cells from the unexposed donor were gathered ahead of the COVID-19 pandemic (2011-2018). Under the ViraFEST approach, antigen-specific T cells were expanded with peptide pools and TCRs subsequently sequenced. Researchers challenged CD4+ T cells from unexposed donors with SARS-CoV-2 S/N and four cold-coronavirus spikes, cells permitting. Sequencing of the DNA from cultured CD4+ T cells was carried out with the Oncomine TCR Beta short-read assay. Genomic DNA was extracted from cultured CD4+ T cells. TCRdb processed the PCR reads anew with MiXCR; each CDR3 protein has one entry. The sample comprises roughly 9,500 distinct CDR3 sequences, under 35% of which are singletons, and 20% to 25% rests with the top ten. Per germline, CDR1 SGHTA and CDR2 FQGNSA. The germline V and J ends were trimmed by 2 bases and 7 bases, with 15 bases remaining between them. The CDR3 extends over 14 amino acids.

The source material was CD4+ T cells from blood, cultured in vitro. This clonotype was sampled from a human donor in good health. The chain recombines TRBV7-2 with TRBJ2-7; D possibly corresponds to TRBD1 (5 bases). As DNA, the CDR3 is TGTGCCAGCAGCTTATTGCAGGGTGTCGGTGAGCAGTACTTC. Encoded protein: CASSLLQGVGEQYF.